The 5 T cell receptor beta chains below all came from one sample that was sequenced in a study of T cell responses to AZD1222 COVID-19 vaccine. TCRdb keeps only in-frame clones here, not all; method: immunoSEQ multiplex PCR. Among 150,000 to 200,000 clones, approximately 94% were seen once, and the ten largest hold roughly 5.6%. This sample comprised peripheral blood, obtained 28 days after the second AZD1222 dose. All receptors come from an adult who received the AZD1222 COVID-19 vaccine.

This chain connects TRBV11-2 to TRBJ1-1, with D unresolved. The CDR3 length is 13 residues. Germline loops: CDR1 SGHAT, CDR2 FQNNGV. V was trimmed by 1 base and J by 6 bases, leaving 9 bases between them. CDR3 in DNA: TGTGCCAGCAGCTTAGGGGCGAAGGCTGAAGCTTTCTTT. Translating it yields CASSLGAKAEAFF.

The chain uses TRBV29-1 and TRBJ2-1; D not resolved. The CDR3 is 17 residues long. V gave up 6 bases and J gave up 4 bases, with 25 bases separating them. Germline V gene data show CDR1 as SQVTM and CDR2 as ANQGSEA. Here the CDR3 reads CSVLVRLSSRGYNEQFF. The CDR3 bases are TGCAGCGTCCTCGTGCGACTCTCTTCCCGTGGATACAATGAGCAGTTCTTC.

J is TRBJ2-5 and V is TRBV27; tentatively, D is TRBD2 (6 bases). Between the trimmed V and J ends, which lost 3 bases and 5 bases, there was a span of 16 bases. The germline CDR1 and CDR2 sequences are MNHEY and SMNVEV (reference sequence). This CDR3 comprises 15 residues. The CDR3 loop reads CASSFWGGLGETQYF. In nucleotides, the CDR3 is TGTGCCAGCAGTTTTTGGGGAGGTTTGGGGGAGACCCAGTACTTC.

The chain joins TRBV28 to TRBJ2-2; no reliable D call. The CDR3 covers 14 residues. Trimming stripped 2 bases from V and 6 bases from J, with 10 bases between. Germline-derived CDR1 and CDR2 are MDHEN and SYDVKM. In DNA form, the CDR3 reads TGTGCCAGCAGTTTAATTCCGGGCGCCGGGGAGCTGTTTTTT. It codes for CASSLIPGAGELFF.

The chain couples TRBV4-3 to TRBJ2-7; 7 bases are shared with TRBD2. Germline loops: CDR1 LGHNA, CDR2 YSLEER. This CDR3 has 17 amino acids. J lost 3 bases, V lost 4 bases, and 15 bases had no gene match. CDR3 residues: CASSPHDRPSGLYEQYF. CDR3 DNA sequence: TGCGCCAGCAGCCCGCATGACCGGCCTAGCGGCCTCTACGAGCAGTACTTC.